Listed below are T cell receptor beta chains from one sample, sequenced in a study of regulatory T cells in long-lasting Graves disease. TCRdb independently ran MiXCR on the multiplex PCR reads; one entry per CDR3 protein. The sample shows more than 650,000 distinct CDR3 sequences, about 30% of them seen only once. The sample consisted of peripheral blood mononuclear cells (PBMCs), taken when the disease was refractory, from a patient treated with antithyroid drugs. The receptors originated from a female donor with Graves disease. CDR3s include the opening cysteine and the closing phenylalanine or tryptophan. D genes are given only for firm matches. The size of a clone is reported for some rows only, either as once, few or many, or as a class for expanded clones.

abundance: few; j_gene: TRBJ1-5; v_gene: TRBV6-4; d_gene: TRBD1; CDR3nt: TGTGCCAGCACCGCCCCGGGACAGCCGACTAATCAGCCCCAGCATTTT; CDR3aa: CASTAPGQPTNQPQHF
abundance: many; j_gene: TRBJ2-7; v_gene: TRBV6-5; d_gene: NA; CDR3nt: TGTGCCAGCAGTTACCCCGCGACCGGAACAGAGGGCTACGAGCAGTACTTC; CDR3aa: CASSYPATGTEGYEQYF
abundance: few; j_gene: TRBJ2-7; v_gene: TRBV2; d_gene: NA; CDR3nt: TGTGCCAGCAGTTCCCCCCCTGGTGGGCAGTACTTC; CDR3aa: CASSSPPGGQYF
abundance: NA; j_gene: TRBJ2-4; v_gene: TRBV11-2; d_gene: TRBD1; CDR3nt: TGTGCCAGCAGCTTAACGGGACAGGGAGGTATAGCCAAAAACATTCAGTACTTC; CDR3aa: CASSLTGQGGIAKNIQYF
abundance: NA; j_gene: TRBJ1-2; v_gene: TRBV29-1; d_gene: NA; CDR3nt: TGCAGCGTCCGGACAGCTTATAACTATGGCTACACCTTC; CDR3aa: CSVRTAYNYGYTF
abundance: few; j_gene: TRBJ1-2; v_gene: TRBV30; d_gene: NA; CDR3nt: TGTGCCTGGAGTGTTGTCGGCGACTATGGCTACACCTTC; CDR3aa: CAWSVVGDYGYTF
abundance: NA; j_gene: TRBJ1-5; v_gene: TRBV7-2; d_gene: NA; CDR3nt: TGTGCCAGCAGCTTACGTGGGGGACGGGGCAATCAGCCCCAGCATTTT; CDR3aa: CASSLRGGRGNQPQHF
abundance: NA; j_gene: TRBJ2-7; v_gene: TRBV15; d_gene: TRBD2; CDR3nt: TGTGCCACCAGCAGAGCCCGACTAGCTCTAGACTACGAGCAGTACTTC; CDR3aa: CATSRARLALDYEQYF
abundance: many; j_gene: TRBJ2-7; v_gene: TRBV11-2; d_gene: NA; CDR3nt: TGTGCCAGCAGCTATAAAGGCTACGAGCAGTACTTC; CDR3aa: CASSYKGYEQYF
abundance: NA; j_gene: TRBJ1-1; v_gene: TRBV3-1; d_gene: TRBD1; CDR3nt: TGTGCCAGCAGCCAGAGGACAGGAAACTCAGAAGCTTTCTTT; CDR3aa: CASSQRTGNSEAFF
abundance: many; j_gene: TRBJ1-2; v_gene: TRBV12-3/TRBV12-4; d_gene: TRBD1; CDR3nt: TGTGCCAGCAGTTCACACTGGACAGGGATCGGCTACACCTTC; CDR3aa: CASSSHWTGIGYTF
abundance: many; j_gene: TRBJ2-7; v_gene: TRBV2; d_gene: TRBD2; CDR3nt: TGTGCCAGCAGGAGCGGGACTAACTACGAGCAGTACTTC; CDR3aa: CASRSGTNYEQYF
abundance: few; j_gene: TRBJ1-1; v_gene: TRBV12-3/TRBV12-4; d_gene: TRBD1; CDR3nt: TGTGCCAGCAGTCCATCGACAGGGCCGGGGACTGAAGCTTTCTTT; CDR3aa: CASSPSTGPGTEAFF
abundance: many; j_gene: TRBJ1-6; v_gene: TRBV2; d_gene: NA; CDR3nt: TGTGCCAGCAGGGGTGATAATTCACCCCTCCACTTT; CDR3aa: CASRGDNSPLHF
abundance: NA; j_gene: TRBJ2-7; v_gene: TRBV7-9; d_gene: TRBD2; CDR3nt: TGTGCCAGCAGCCCTACTAGCGGGAGTCTCTCCTACGAGCAGTACTTC; CDR3aa: CASSPTSGSLSYEQYF
abundance: many; j_gene: TRBJ1-4; v_gene: TRBV28; d_gene: NA; CDR3nt: TGTGCCAGCAGTTTACGCCTGCCTCGTGAAAAACTGTTTTTT; CDR3aa: CASSLRLPREKLFF
abundance: NA; j_gene: TRBJ1-5; v_gene: TRBV7-2; d_gene: NA; CDR3nt: TGTGCCAGCAGCTTAGTAGGAAGGGCGGAGCAGCCCCAGCATTTT; CDR3aa: CASSLVGRAEQPQHF
abundance: NA; j_gene: TRBJ1-5; v_gene: TRBV27; d_gene: NA; CDR3nt: TGTGCCAGCAGGGGCCCAGATAATCAGCCCCAGCATTTT; CDR3aa: CASRGPDNQPQHF
abundance: many; j_gene: TRBJ1-1; v_gene: TRBV28; d_gene: NA; CDR3nt: TGTGCCAGCAGTTTAAGTCCAGCCCTCACTGAAGCTTTCTTT; CDR3aa: CASSLSPALTEAFF
abundance: few; j_gene: TRBJ1-2; v_gene: TRBV29-1; d_gene: NA; CDR3nt: TGCAGCGCAGACGGGGGCGCGGACTATGGCTACACCTTC; CDR3aa: CSADGGADYGYTF
abundance: NA; j_gene: TRBJ1-2; v_gene: TRBV14; d_gene: NA; CDR3nt: TGTGCCAGCAGCCAAGCATTTCGCCGGGGGCGGGATGGCTACACCTTC; CDR3aa: CASSQAFRRGRDGYTF
abundance: NA; j_gene: TRBJ1-5; v_gene: TRBV6-1; d_gene: NA; CDR3nt: TGTGCCCACTGGGGGGGGGGCAATCAGCCCCAGCATTTT; CDR3aa: CAHWGGGNQPQHF
abundance: NA; j_gene: TRBJ2-3; v_gene: TRBV12-3/TRBV12-4; d_gene: NA; CDR3nt: TGTGCCAGCAGTCTCAGCGGACTTAGCACAGATACGCAGTATTTT; CDR3aa: CASSLSGLSTDTQYF
abundance: NA; j_gene: TRBJ2-1; v_gene: TRBV2; d_gene: TRBD2; CDR3nt: TGTGCCAGCGAATCGAAGGGACTAGCGGGCTACAATGAGCAGTTCTTC; CDR3aa: CASESKGLAGYNEQFF
abundance: NA; j_gene: TRBJ2-2; v_gene: TRBV2; d_gene: TRBD2; CDR3nt: TGTGCCAGCAAGCCCGGGACTAGCGGCACCGGGGAGCTGTTTTTT; CDR3aa: CASKPGTSGTGELFF
abundance: many; j_gene: TRBJ1-1; v_gene: TRBV12-3/TRBV12-4; d_gene: NA; CDR3nt: TGTGCCAGCAGTTTCGCGGGGGACTTCGCTGAAGCTTTCTTT; CDR3aa: CASSFAGDFAEAFF
abundance: NA; j_gene: TRBJ2-5; v_gene: TRBV10-3; d_gene: TRBD2; CDR3nt: TGTGCCATCAGTGAATCTACTAGCGGGAGGGCCTGGCAAGAGACCCAGTACTTC; CDR3aa: CAISESTSGRAWQETQYF
abundance: few; j_gene: TRBJ1-4; v_gene: TRBV20-1; d_gene: NA; CDR3nt: TGCAGGGGGGGGACATTGGATGAAAAACTGTTTTTT; CDR3aa: CRGGTLDEKLFF
abundance: NA; j_gene: TRBJ2-7; v_gene: TRBV4-1; d_gene: NA; CDR3nt: TGCGCCAGCAGCCAAGAAAGGACCCAGAACGTGCAGTACTTC; CDR3aa: CASSQERTQNVQYF
abundance: few; j_gene: TRBJ1-6; v_gene: TRBV28; d_gene: TRBD1; CDR3nt: TGTGCCAGCAGTCCACCAAGACAGGGGACCTCACCCCTCCACTTT; CDR3aa: CASSPPRQGTSPLHF
abundance: few; j_gene: TRBJ2-7; v_gene: TRBV6-2/TRBV6-3; d_gene: NA; CDR3nt: TGTGCCAGCAGTTTGAACCGGGCCACAGTAGGTGGATACGAGCAGTACTTC; CDR3aa: CASSLNRATVGGYEQYF
abundance: many; j_gene: TRBJ2-7; v_gene: TRBV2; d_gene: NA; CDR3nt: TGTGCCAGCCTCGACTTCCTTCACTACGAGCAGTACTTC; CDR3aa: CASLDFLHYEQYF
abundance: many; j_gene: TRBJ1-2; v_gene: TRBV2; d_gene: NA; CDR3nt: TGTGCCACCTCCAGGGTTGGCTACACCTTC; CDR3aa: CATSRVGYTF
abundance: NA; j_gene: TRBJ2-7; v_gene: TRBV15; d_gene: TRBD2; CDR3nt: TGTGCCACCAGCAGCGGGTTTAGCGGGCCCACCTACGAGCAGTACTTC; CDR3aa: CATSSGFSGPTYEQYF
abundance: NA; j_gene: TRBJ1-2; v_gene: TRBV7-9; d_gene: TRBD1; CDR3nt: TGTGCCAGCAGTTTATCGAAAACCGGGACAGGGGGGGGCAATGGCTACACCTTC; CDR3aa: CASSLSKTGTGGGNGYTF
abundance: NA; j_gene: TRBJ1-6; v_gene: TRBV3-1; d_gene: NA; CDR3nt: TGTGCCAGCAGCCAGGCTGTGGGGGGTAATTCACCCTTCCACTTT; CDR3aa: CASSQAVGGNSPFHF
abundance: NA; j_gene: TRBJ1-6; v_gene: TRBV25-1; d_gene: NA; CDR3nt: TGTGCCAGCAGCCCCCGCAGGGAGAATTCACCCCTCCACTTT; CDR3aa: CASSPRRENSPLHF
abundance: NA; j_gene: TRBJ1-1; v_gene: TRBV7-9; d_gene: TRBD1; CDR3nt: TGTGCCAGCAGCTTACAGGGGGCCCTCGGGTCTGAAGCTTTCTTT; CDR3aa: CASSLQGALGSEAFF
abundance: few; j_gene: TRBJ1-1; v_gene: TRBV19; d_gene: NA; CDR3nt: TGTGCCAGTAGTAGACAGCAGGGAAACACTGAAGCTTTCTTT; CDR3aa: CASSRQQGNTEAFF
abundance: few; j_gene: TRBJ1-4; v_gene: TRBV7-9; d_gene: NA; CDR3nt: TGTGCCAGCAGCGCACAGGGTGGGGATGAAAAACTGTTTTTT; CDR3aa: CASSAQGGDEKLFF
abundance: many; j_gene: TRBJ1-2; v_gene: TRBV27; d_gene: NA; CDR3nt: TGTGCCAGCAGTTTAAGGCCAGCCTATGGCTACACCTTC; CDR3aa: CASSLRPAYGYTF
abundance: few; j_gene: TRBJ2-7; v_gene: TRBV2; d_gene: NA; CDR3nt: TGTGCCAGCAGTTCTCACTCCTACGAGCAGTACTTC; CDR3aa: CASSSHSYEQYF
abundance: few; j_gene: TRBJ1-1; v_gene: TRBV6-9; d_gene: NA; CDR3nt: TGTGCCAGCAGTTACAGCCAGTCGAACACTGAAGCTTTCTTT; CDR3aa: CASSYSQSNTEAFF
abundance: NA; j_gene: TRBJ1-2; v_gene: TRBV30; d_gene: NA; CDR3nt: TGTGCCTGGAGTGTACCAGGGTTTAACTATGGCTACACCTTC; CDR3aa: CAWSVPGFNYGYTF
abundance: NA; j_gene: TRBJ2-7; v_gene: TRBV14; d_gene: NA; CDR3nt: TGTGCCAGCAGCCAAGAAGTAGGCAGGACTACCTACGAGCAGTACTTC; CDR3aa: CASSQEVGRTTYEQYF
abundance: few; j_gene: TRBJ2-6; v_gene: TRBV5-1; d_gene: NA; CDR3nt: TGCGCCAGCAGCTTCGGCAGGGCGCACTCTGGGGCCAACGTCCTGACTTTC; CDR3aa: CASSFGRAHSGANVLTF